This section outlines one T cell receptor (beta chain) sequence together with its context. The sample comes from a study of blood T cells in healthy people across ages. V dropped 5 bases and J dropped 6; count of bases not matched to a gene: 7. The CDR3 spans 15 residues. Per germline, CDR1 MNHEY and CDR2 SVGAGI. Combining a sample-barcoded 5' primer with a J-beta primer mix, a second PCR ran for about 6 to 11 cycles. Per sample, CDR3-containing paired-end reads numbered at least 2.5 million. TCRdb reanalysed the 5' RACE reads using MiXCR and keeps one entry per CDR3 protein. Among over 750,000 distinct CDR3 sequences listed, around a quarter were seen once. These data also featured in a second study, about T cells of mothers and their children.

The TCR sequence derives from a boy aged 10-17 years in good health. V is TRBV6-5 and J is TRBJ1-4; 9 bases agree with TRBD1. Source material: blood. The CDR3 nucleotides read TGTGCCAGCAGTCCGCGGGACAGGGAGTATGAAAAACTGTTTTTT. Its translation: CASSPRDREYEKLFF.